This entry describes one TCR beta chain. Its antigen is not identified. This record belongs to a study of T cell responses to AZD1222 COVID-19 vaccine. Study-wide findings and caveats: Baseline serostatus was positive in only six AZD1222 recipients. Repertoires were sampled only after the peak T cell response.

Germline V gene sequence: CDR1 SGHRS, CDR2 YFSETQ. The CDR3 is 14 residues long. V was trimmed by 0 bases and J by 8 bases, leaving 14 bases between them. Method: immunoSEQ multiplex PCR; TCRdb's copy keeps in-frame clones and lacks some. The sample consists of 200,000 to 250,000 clones, roughly 94% of them appearing once. The sample here was peripheral blood, taken 28 days after the second dose of the MenACWY control vaccine. The chain combines TRBV5-1 with TRBJ1-2, with a tentative D call TRBD1 (6 bases). The clonotype comes from an adult who received the MenACWY meningococcal vaccine as a control. DNA of the CDR3: TGCGCCAGCAGCTTGGCCCCAGGGGTTCGGGGCTACACCTTC. It encodes CASSLAPGVRGYTF.